This TCR beta chain was sequenced in a study of T-cell memory formation after mild COVID-19. Study conclusions and caveats: Pre-infection memory showed some responding clones, and this suggested that cross-reactive memory joined. The study found contracting CD4+ clones mainly in CM and EM and contracting CD8+ clones in EMRA.

This clonotype was detected many times. Its antigen is still unknown. Constant-segment primers served in 5'RACE that generated TCR alpha and TCR beta cDNA libraries bearing sample barcodes and UMIs. TCRdb re-called the 5' RACE reads through MiXCR, storing one row per CDR3 protein. The sample shows around 440,000 distinct CDR3 sequences, roughly 20% of them seen only once. From germline, CDR1 is SGHAT and CDR2 FQNNGV. The CDR3 spans 11 residues. Trimming cost V 6 bases and J 5 bases, with 7 bases left between them. The chain carries TRBV11-2 and TRBJ1-2; D is unresolved. The receptor's source is an adult woman who had mild COVID-19 (a few samples of this study predate the infection). Cell type and time point are not known. Sequencing was performed on PBMCs or a T cell subset sorted from them (not recorded which). As DNA, the CDR3 is TGTGCCAGCAGTAGTGGGTATGGCTACACCTTC. Its translation is CASSSGYGYTF. Based on the CDR3 plus reference TRBV11-2 and TRBJ1-2, the full variable domain is EAGVAQSPRYKIIEKRQSVAFWCNPISGHATLYWYQQILGQGPKLLIQFQNNGVVDDSQLPKDRFSAERLKGVDSTLKIQPAKLEDSAVYLCASSSGYGYTFGSGTRLTVV.